Ten or more counts support the clone carrying this T cell receptor (beta chain). Antigen: not known. A universal primer site came from template switching; cDNA carried unique molecular identifiers. TCRdb passed the 5' RACE reads through MiXCR, listing each CDR3 protein once. The sample consists of 310,000 or so distinct CDR3 sequences, 6.5% to 9.5% of them appearing once. This entry comes from a study of identical twins. General study results and limits: Where out-of-frame alpha sequences were twin-shared, they showed excess low generation probability. In drawing conclusions, the study used cross-sectional statistical analysis and did not follow the same donors.

This sample also belongs to another study, concerning yellow fever vaccine responses in identical twins.

The sequence derives from a woman aged 18-29 years in good health. Sequenced sample: memory (CD45RO+) T cells sorted from blood.

The CDR3 is CASMEGGSVEQYF. As DNA, the CDR3 is TGTGCCAGCATGGAGGGTGGTTCCGTCGAGCAGTACTTC. This chain uses TRBV28 with TRBJ2-7; D might be TRBD2 (6 bases). V lost 7 bases to trimming and J lost 6 bases, with 16 bases between them. Germline V gives CDR1 MDHEN, CDR2 SYDVKM. The CDR3 is 13 amino acids.